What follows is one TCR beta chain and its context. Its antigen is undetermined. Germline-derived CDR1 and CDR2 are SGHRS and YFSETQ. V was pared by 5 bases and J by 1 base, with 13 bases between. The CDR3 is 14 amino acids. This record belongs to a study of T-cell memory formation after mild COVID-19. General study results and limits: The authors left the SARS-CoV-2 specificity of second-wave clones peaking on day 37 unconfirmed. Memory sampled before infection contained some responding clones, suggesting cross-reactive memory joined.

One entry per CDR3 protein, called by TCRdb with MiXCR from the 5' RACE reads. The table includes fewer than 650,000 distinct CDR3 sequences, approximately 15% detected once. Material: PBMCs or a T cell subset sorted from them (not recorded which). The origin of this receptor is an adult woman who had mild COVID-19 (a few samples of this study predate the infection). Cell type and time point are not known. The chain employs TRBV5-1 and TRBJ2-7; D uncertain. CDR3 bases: TGCGCCAGCAGTGGAAGAACACCGTCCTACGAGCAGTACTTC. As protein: CASSGRTPSYEQYF. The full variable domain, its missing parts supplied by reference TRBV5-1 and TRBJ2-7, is KAGVTQTPRYLIKTRGQQVTLSCSPISGHRSVSWYQQTPGQGLQFLFEYFSETQRNKGNFPGRFSGRQFSNSRSEMNVSTLELGDSALYLCASSGRTPSYEQYFGPGTRLTVT.